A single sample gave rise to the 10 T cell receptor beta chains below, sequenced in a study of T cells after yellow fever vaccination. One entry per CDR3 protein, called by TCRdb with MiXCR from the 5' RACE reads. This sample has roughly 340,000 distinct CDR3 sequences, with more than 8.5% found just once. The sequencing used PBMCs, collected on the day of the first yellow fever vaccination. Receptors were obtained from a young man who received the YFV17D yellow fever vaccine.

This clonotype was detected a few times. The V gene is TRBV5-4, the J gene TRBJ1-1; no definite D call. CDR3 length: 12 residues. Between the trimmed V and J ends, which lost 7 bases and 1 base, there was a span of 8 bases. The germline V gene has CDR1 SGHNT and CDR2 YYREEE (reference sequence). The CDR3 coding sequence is TGTGCCAGCGGGAGGCAGAACACTGAAGCTTTCTTT. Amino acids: CASGRQNTEAFF.

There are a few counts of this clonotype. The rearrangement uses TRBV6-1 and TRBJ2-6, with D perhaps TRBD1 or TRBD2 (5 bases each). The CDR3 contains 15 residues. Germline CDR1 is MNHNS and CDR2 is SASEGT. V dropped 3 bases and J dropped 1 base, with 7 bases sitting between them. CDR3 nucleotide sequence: TGTGCCAGCAGTGATGGGGGTTCTGGGGCCAACGTCCTGACTTTC. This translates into CASSDGGSGANVLTF.

CDR3 in amino acids: CASTLGIGEQFF. The CDR3 coding sequence is TGTGCCAGCACCCTGGGGATAGGTGAGCAGTTCTTC. The J gene is TRBJ2-1, the V gene TRBV12-3 or TRBV12-4, with D unresolved. This CDR3 is 12 amino acids long. V was shortened by 7 bases and J by 9 bases, with 13 bases between the two germline ends.

The CDR3 DNA sequence: TGTGCCAGCAGCGTCACAGCGGGGATATACTATGGCTACACCTTC. This gives the protein CASSVTAGIYYGYTF. The gene calls are TRBV2 and TRBJ1-2, with D uncertain. Germline-derived CDR1 and CDR2 are SNHLY and FYNNEI. This CDR3 spans 15 amino acids. With 6 bases removed from V and 3 bases from J, the gap between germline ends came to 17 bases.

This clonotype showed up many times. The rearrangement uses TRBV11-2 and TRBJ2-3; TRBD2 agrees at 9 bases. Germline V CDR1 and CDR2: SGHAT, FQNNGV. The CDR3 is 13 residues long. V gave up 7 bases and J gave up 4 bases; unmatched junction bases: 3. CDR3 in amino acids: CASTRGGADTQYF. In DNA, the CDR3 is TGTGCCAGCACGCGGGGGGGCGCAGATACGCAGTATTTT.

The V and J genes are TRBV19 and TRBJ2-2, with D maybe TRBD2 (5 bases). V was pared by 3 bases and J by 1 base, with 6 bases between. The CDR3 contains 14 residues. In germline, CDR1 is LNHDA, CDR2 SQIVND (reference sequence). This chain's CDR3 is CASSIRGNTGELFF. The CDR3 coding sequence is TGTGCCAGTAGTATTCGGGGGAACACCGGGGAGCTGTTTTTT. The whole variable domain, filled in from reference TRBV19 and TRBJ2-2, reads DGGITQSPKYLFRKEGQNVTLSCEQNLNHDAMYWYRQDPGQGLRLIYYSQIVNDFQKGDIAEGYSVSREKKESFPLTVTSAQKNPTAFYLCASSIRGNTGELFFGEGSRLTVL.

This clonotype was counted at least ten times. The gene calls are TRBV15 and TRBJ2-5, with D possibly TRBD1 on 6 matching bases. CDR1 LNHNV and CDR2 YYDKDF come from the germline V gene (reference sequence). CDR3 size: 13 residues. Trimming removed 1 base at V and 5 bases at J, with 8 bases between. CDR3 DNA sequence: TGTGCCACCAGCAGAGGCAGGGGTGAGACCCAGTACTTC. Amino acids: CATSRGRGETQYF.

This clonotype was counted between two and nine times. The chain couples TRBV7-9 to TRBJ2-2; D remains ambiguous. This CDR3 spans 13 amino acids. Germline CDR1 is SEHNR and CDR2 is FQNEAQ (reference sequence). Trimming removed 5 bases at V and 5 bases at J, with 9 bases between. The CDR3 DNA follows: TGTGCCAGCAGCATCCAAGAGACCGGGGAGCTGTTTTTT. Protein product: CASSIQETGELFF.

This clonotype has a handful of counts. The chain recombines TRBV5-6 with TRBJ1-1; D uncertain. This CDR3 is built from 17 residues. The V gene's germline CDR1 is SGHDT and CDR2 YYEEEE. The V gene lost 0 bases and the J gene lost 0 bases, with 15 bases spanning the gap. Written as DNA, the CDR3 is TGTGCCAGCAGCTTGGTTGCCAGGACGCGCATGAACACTGAAGCTTTCTTT. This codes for CASSLVARTRMNTEAFF.

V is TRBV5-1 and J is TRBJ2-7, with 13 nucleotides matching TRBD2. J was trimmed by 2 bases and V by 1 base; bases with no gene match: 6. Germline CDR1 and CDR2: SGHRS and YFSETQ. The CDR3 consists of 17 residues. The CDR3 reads CASSLTTSGGRTYEQYF. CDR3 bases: TGCGCCAGCAGCTTGACGACTAGCGGGGGGCGTACCTACGAGCAGTACTTC. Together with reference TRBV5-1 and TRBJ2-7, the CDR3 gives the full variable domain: KAGVTQTPRYLIKTRGQQVTLSCSPISGHRSVSWYQQTPGQGLQFLFEYFSETQRNKGNFPGRFSGRQFSNSRSEMNVSTLELGDSALYLCASSLTTSGGRTYEQYFGPGTRLTVT.